These 7 T cell receptor beta chains originate from one sample sequenced in a study of cytotoxic CD8 clonotypes in ibrutinib-treated CLL. Generated by immunoSEQ multiplex PCR, the TCRdb table keeps only in-frame clones and is missing some. The table has just over 200,000 clones, about four fifths seen once; the top ten hold more than 9.5%. Sequenced material: PBMCs, taken after 12 months of ibrutinib treatment. The source of these receptors is a human donor with chronic lymphocytic leukemia.

The chain links TRBV9 to TRBJ2-1; TRBD2 aligns across 9 bases. J was trimmed by 0 bases and V by 2 bases; bases with no gene match: 12. The CDR3 extends over 19 amino acids. Per the germline V gene, CDR1 is SGDLS and CDR2 is YYNGEE. Here the CDR3 DNA reads TGTGCCAGCAGCGTTGAAGCGGGGGGCTTAATTCGCTCCTACAATGAGCAGTTCTTC. This encodes CASSVEAGGLIRSYNEQFF.

A few counts support this clone. This chain joins TRBV19 and TRBJ2-2; TRBD2 agrees at 9 bases. V was clipped by 3 bases and J by 1 base; unmatched bases: 6. CDR3 length: 17 residues. Germline CDR1 reads LNHDA; CDR2 reads SQIVND (reference sequence). CDR3 DNA: TGTGCCAGTAGTATCGGGGCGGGAGGGGTGAACACCGGGGAGCTGTTTTTT. It encodes CASSIGAGGVNTGELFF.

V gene TRBV7-9 combines with J gene TRBJ2-7; the D gene could be TRBD1 or TRBD2 (5 bases each). This CDR3 region has 13 residues. CDR1 and CDR2 (germline): SEHNR, FQNEAQ (reference sequence). V lost 2 bases to trimming and J lost 7 bases, with 12 bases between them. This CDR3 reads CASSLIGDGEQYF. CDR3 nucleotides: TGTGCCAGCAGCTTAATTGGGGACGGAGAGCAGTACTTC.

The chain carries TRBV6-1 and TRBJ2-1; TRBD1 matches at 7 bases. The J segment lost 5 bases and the V segment lost 6 bases, leaving 4 bases of the junction unmatched. Germline assignment: CDR1 MNHNS and CDR2 SASEGT. The CDR3 consists of 13 residues. CDR3 region: CASSSGQDNEQFF. In DNA form, the CDR3 reads TGTGCCAGCAGCTCCGGACAGGACAATGAGCAGTTCTTC.

This clone occurred a few times. The chain combines TRBV11-1 with TRBJ2-2; the D is unclear. V lost 1 base, J lost 8 bases, and 5 bases lay in between. Germline V gene data show CDR1 as SGHAT and CDR2 as FQDESV (reference sequence). This CDR3 is built from 12 residues. CDR3 DNA: TGTGCCAGCAGCTTAGACCTTGGGGAGCTGTTTTTT. It encodes CASSLDLGELFF. Full variable domain (rest looked up from reference TRBV11-1 and TRBJ2-2): EAEVAQSPRYKITEKSQAVAFWCDPISGHATLYWYRQILGQGPELLVQFQDESVVDDSQLPKDRFSAERLKGVDSTLKIQPAELGDSAMYLCASSLDLGELFFGEGSRLTVL.

The chain combines TRBV5-6 with TRBJ2-2; D is uncertain. Trimming stripped 0 bases from V and 7 bases from J, with 13 bases between. Per germline, CDR1 SGHDT and CDR2 YYEEEE. This CDR3 region has 15 residues. The CDR3 nucleotides are TGTGCCAGCAGCTTGGAAGTCAGCTACAACGGGGAGCTGTTTTTT. Its protein is CASSLEVSYNGELFF.

The chain has TRBV7-9 and TRBJ2-6; TRBD2 is a possible D gene (6 bases). Germline CDR1 and CDR2: SEHNR and FQNEAQ (reference sequence). Trimming removed 3 bases from V and 0 bases from J, with 18 bases in between. The CDR3 extends over 19 amino acids. The CDR3, as DNA: TGTGCCAGCAGCTTTAAGATGGGGACTGCGAACTCTGGGGCCAACGTCCTGACTTTC. It yields the protein CASSFKMGTANSGANVLTF.